The source of this T cell receptor (beta chain) is a study of post-analysis software for immune sequencing data. Study outcomes and limitations: A few TRBV segments appeared more often in patients than in controls, and TRBV5-6, TRBV5-1 and TRBV20-1 were among these. Versus controls, multiple sclerosis patients showed significantly lower diversity (normalized Chao1). Co-batched samples clustered tightly together by F measure.

Germline V CDR1 and CDR2: SEHNR, FQNEAQ (reference sequence). The CDR3 loop spans 17 amino acids. Trimming at V came to 2 bases and at J to 1 base, leaving 6 bases not matched to a gene. With respect to this clonotype: Its antigen is currently unknown.

Tagging with unique molecular identifiers was a feature of the TCR beta cDNA libraries. Yield was roughly 500,000 cDNA molecules from around 1 to 9.1 million T cells. TCRdb re-derived calls from the PCR reads in MiXCR, one entry per CDR3 protein. This sample carries some 500,000 distinct CDR3 sequences, less than 45% of them seen once, and the ten largest clones take 9.5% to 13%. The clonotype comes from a girl aged 10 to 17 with multiple sclerosis. The V gene is TRBV7-9, the J gene TRBJ1-1; 11 bases are shared with TRBD1. The sample was blood. The CDR3 coding sequence is TGTGCCAGCAGCTTACCGGGACAGGGGGTAGGGAACACTGAAGCTTTCTTT. It translates to CASSLPGQGVGNTEAFF. Filled out from reference TRBV7-9 and TRBJ1-1, the complete variable domain reads DTGVSQNPRHKITKRGQNVTFRCDPISEHNRLYWYRQTLGQGPEFLTYFQNEAQLEKSRLLSDRFSAERPKGSFSTLEIQRTEQGDSAMYLCASSLPGQGVGNTEAFFGQGTRLTVV.